One sample yielded the 22 T cell receptor beta chains listed below, sequenced in a study of blood T cell repertoires in COVID-19. Some clones are missing from TCRdb's copy, which holds only in-frame ones; the method was immunoSEQ multiplex PCR. This table has 150,000 to 200,000 clones, under 90% appearing once. Sequences were obtained from peripheral blood. Every receptor here comes from a man aged 35 to 55 with acute or convalescent COVID-19.

This clone was recorded once. The rearrangement uses TRBV11-2 and TRBJ2-7, with 9 bases fitting TRBD2. J lost 4 bases, V lost 2 bases, and 15 bases had no gene match. CDR3 length equals 18 residues. From germline, CDR1 is SGHAT and CDR2 FQNNGV. Here the CDR3 reads CASSLTVSGGTSPYEQYF. In DNA form, the CDR3 reads TGTGCCAGCAGCTTAACGGTCTCTGGGGGGACTAGCCCTTACGAGCAGTACTTC.

The chain is built from TRBV4-3 and TRBJ1-1; D is perhaps TRBD1 (6 bases). This CDR3 is 14 amino acids long. V was cut by 3 bases and J by 4 bases, with 12 bases left in between. Germline CDR1 is LGHNA and CDR2 is YSLEER. CDR3 region: CASSHGGQSTEAFF. In nucleotides, the CDR3 is TGCGCCAGCAGCCACGGGGGGCAAAGCACTGAAGCTTTCTTT.

The V gene is TRBV18, the J gene TRBJ1-2; TRBD1 might be the D (5 bases). V was cut by 3 bases and J by 2 bases, with 7 bases left in between. Per the germline V gene, CDR1 is KGHSH and CDR2 is LQKENI. This CDR3 contains 13 residues. The CDR3 coding sequence is TGTGCCAGCTCACCGGCAGGGAACTATGGCTACACCTTC. Its translation: CASSPAGNYGYTF.

J is TRBJ2-7 and V is TRBV14, with D perhaps matching TRBD2 (6 bases). The CDR3 contains 14 residues. Germline loops: CDR1 SGHDN, CDR2 FVKESK. Between the trimmed V and J ends, which lost 2 bases and 6 bases, there was a span of 14 bases. This chain's CDR3 is CASSQFEGRREQYF. The CDR3 nucleotides are TGTGCCAGCAGCCAATTCGAAGGGAGGCGCGAGCAGTACTTC.

V and J are TRBV7-6 and TRBJ1-6; maybe TRBD1 (6 bases). The length of the CDR3 is 21 residues. V was shortened by 1 base and J by 3 bases, with 25 bases between the two germline ends. Germline V CDR1 and CDR2: SGHVS, FNYEAQ. CDR3 DNA: TGTGCCAGCAGCTTAGAGGGACACTTCCCCACCATACTTAACTATAATTCACCCCTCCACTTT. As protein: CASSLEGHFPTILNYNSPLHF.

CDR3 amino acids: CASSLYSGGDLHQETQYF. In nucleotides, the CDR3 is TGTGCCAGCAGTTTATATAGCGGGGGAGATCTACACCAAGAGACCCAGTACTTC. V gene TRBV28 combines with J gene TRBJ2-5; 9 bases align to TRBD2. After removal of 1 base from V and 0 bases from J, the junction contained 9 bases not matched to a gene. The CDR3 is made up of 18 amino acids. CDR1 and CDR2 (germline): MDHEN, SYDVKM.

The gene calls are TRBV7-9 and TRBJ1-2; D is possibly TRBD1 (5 bases). The CDR3 length is 14 residues. Germline V CDR1 and CDR2: SEHNR, FQNEAQ (reference sequence). With 2 bases removed from V and 7 bases from J, the gap between germline ends came to 14 bases. The CDR3, as DNA: TGTGCCAGCAGCTTAACAGGCCCCACCGGTGGCTACACCTTC. As protein: CASSLTGPTGGYTF.

The chain carries TRBV29-1 and TRBJ2-1, with 11 positions matching TRBD1. Germline V gene lookup returns CDR1 SQVTM and CDR2 ANQGSEA. The CDR3 runs to 14 residues. The trim removed 6 bases at V and 6 bases at J, leaving 7 bases unmatched. The CDR3 coding sequence is TGCAGCGTCCAGGACAGGGGGCATTTCAATGAGCAGTTCTTC. It is translated as CSVQDRGHFNEQFF.

The rearrangement links TRBV7-2 to TRBJ2-7; D ambiguous. Deletions cut 5 bases from V and 2 bases from J, with 7 bases between. CDR3 length: 12 amino acids. The germline CDR1 and CDR2 sequences are SGHTA and FQGNSA. CDR3 protein: CASSQETYEQYF. The CDR3 DNA reads as TGTGCCAGCAGCCAAGAGACCTACGAGCAGTACTTC. The full variable domain, completed using reference TRBV7-2 and TRBJ2-7, is GAGVSQSPSNKVTEKGKDVELRCDPISGHTALYWYRQSLGQGLEFLIYFQGNSAPDKSGLPSDRFSAERTGGSVSTLTIQRTQQEDSAVYLCASSQETYEQYFGPGTRLTVT.

The chain uses TRBV19 and TRBJ1-1, with TRBD1 matching 9 bases. Germline V gives CDR1 LNHDA, CDR2 SQIVND (reference sequence). The CDR3 covers 16 residues. V dropped 3 bases and J dropped 1; count of bases not matched to a gene: 6. CDR3 DNA: TGTGCCAGTAGTATTATAGAGGGACAGGGGAACACTGAAGCTTTCTTT. It specifies CASSIIEGQGNTEAFF.

V and J are TRBV4-1 and TRBJ1-5, with D possibly being TRBD1 (5 bases). Germline V gives CDR1 MGHRA, CDR2 YSYEKL. V lost 0 bases and J 0 bases, leaving 18 bases between the germline ends. This CDR3 region has 19 residues. This CDR3 is CASSQEIPQQGHSNQPQHF. The DNA of the CDR3 is TGCGCCAGCAGCCAAGAAATTCCCCAGCAGGGCCATAGCAATCAGCCCCAGCATTTT.

The gene calls are TRBV6-5 and TRBJ1-4, with no clear D. The V gene's germline CDR1 is MNHEY and CDR2 SVGAGI. There are 13 residues in the CDR3. Trimming took 7 bases from V and 4 from J, leaving 10 bases between them. Written as DNA, the CDR3 is TGTGCCAGCATCAGGCAGGTTAATGAAAAACTGTTTTTT. It encodes CASIRQVNEKLFF.

This sequence joins TRBV4-1 and TRBJ1-6; TRBD1 agrees at 7 bases. Losses at the gene ends were 4 bases for V and 3 bases for J; bases not matched to a gene: 6. The germline CDR1 and CDR2 sequences are MGHRA and YSYEKL. This CDR3 comprises 16 residues. This chain's CDR3 is CASSLRRDSYNSPLHF. CDR3 coding DNA: TGCGCCAGCAGCCTTCGTCGGGACAGCTATAATTCACCCCTCCACTTT.

The chain joins TRBV6-2 or TRBV6-3 to TRBJ2-5; D may be TRBD2 (6 bases). The CDR3 contains 13 residues. Trimming cost V 5 bases and J 5 bases, with 12 bases left between them. Germline V CDR1 and CDR2: MNHEY, SVGEGT. The CDR3 spells CASSRELPETQYF. In DNA, the CDR3 is TGTGCCAGCAGTCGGGAGCTACCGGAGACCCAGTACTTC.

This rearrangement joins TRBV10-3 to TRBJ2-3; 11 nucleotides match TRBD2. Trimming removed 0 bases from V and 0 bases from J; junction bases left unmatched: 2. The CDR3 is 17 amino acids. Germline CDR1 ENHRY, CDR2 SYGVKD. CDR3 sequence: CAISESIAGGSTDTQYF. The DNA of the CDR3 is TGTGCCATCAGTGAGTCGATAGCGGGGGGGAGCACAGATACGCAGTATTTT.

The chain joins TRBV7-9 to TRBJ1-1; 8 bases map to TRBD1. The CDR3 sequence is 13 residues long. The germline V gene has CDR1 SEHNR and CDR2 FQNEAQ (reference sequence). Trimming at V came to 5 bases and at J to 9 bases, leaving 8 bases not matched to a gene. CDR3 nucleotide sequence: TGTGCCAGCAGCCCCGAACCAGGGGGCAAAGCTTTCTTT. It specifies CASSPEPGGKAFF. Using reference TRBV7-9 and TRBJ1-1 for the parts outside the CDR3, the full variable domain is DTGVSQNPRHKITKRGQNVTFRCDPISEHNRLYWYRQTLGQGPEFLTYFQNEAQLEKSRLLSDRFSAERPKGSFSTLEIQRTEQGDSAMYLCASSPEPGGKAFFGQGTRLTVV.

The rearrangement joins TRBV7-2 to TRBJ1-6, with unresolved D. CDR3 length equals 14 residues. The germline V gene encodes CDR1 SGHTA and CDR2 FQGNSA. V shed 0 bases and J shed 5 bases, with 5 bases lying between them. The CDR3 loop is CASSLASNNSPLHF. The CDR3 coding sequence is TGTGCCAGCAGCTTAGCGAGCAATAATTCACCCCTCCACTTT. The variable domain in full, completed from reference TRBV7-2 and TRBJ1-6, reads GAGVSQSPSNKVTEKGKDVELRCDPISGHTALYWYRQSLGQGLEFLIYFQGNSAPDKSGLPSDRFSAERTGGSVSTLTIQRTQQEDSAVYLCASSLASNNSPLHFGNGTRLTVT.

The J gene is TRBJ2-3, the V gene TRBV5-6, with 10 bases matching TRBD1. Trimming removed 3 bases from V and 5 bases from J; junction bases left unmatched: 6. Germline V gives CDR1 SGHDT, CDR2 YYEEEE. The CDR3 runs 15 residues. CDR3 protein: CASSYGTGVRDTQYF. The CDR3 DNA follows: TGTGCCAGCAGCTACGGGACAGGGGTGCGAGATACGCAGTATTTT.

V gene TRBV11-2 combines with J gene TRBJ1-2; a weak D match, TRBD1 (6 bases). Germline V CDR1 and CDR2: SGHAT, FQNNGV. The CDR3 totals 16 residues. Trimming cost V 0 bases and J 5 bases, with 16 bases left between them. CDR3 in DNA: TGTGCCAGCAGCTTAGAAAAGGACAGAAACTTTTATGGCTACACCTTC. Residues: CASSLEKDRNFYGYTF.

The chain links TRBV30 to TRBJ2-1, with unresolved D. The germline V and J ends were trimmed by 0 bases and 12 bases, with 12 bases remaining between them. The CDR3 spans 12 residues. CDR1 is GTSNPN, CDR2 SVGIG, per germline (reference sequence). The CDR3 loop reads CAWSVRPTGQFF. Here the CDR3 DNA reads TGTGCCTGGAGTGTACGCCCCACCGGGCAGTTCTTC.

The rearrangement uses TRBV6-5 and TRBJ2-5, with D maybe TRBD1 (6 bases). With 2 bases removed from V and 8 bases from J, the gap between germline ends came to 15 bases. CDR3 length: 14 amino acids. The V gene's germline CDR1 is MNHEY and CDR2 SVGAGI. The CDR3 spells CASSYNSRGGTQYF. In DNA, the CDR3 is TGTGCCAGCAGTTACAACTCCAGGGGCGGAACCCAGTACTTC.

This sequence joins TRBV30 and TRBJ2-3; 8 positions match TRBD1. Germline trimming cut 3 bases from V and 2 bases from J; bases unmatched to any gene: 4. Germline CDR1 and CDR2: GTSNPN and SVGIG (reference sequence). CDR3 length equals 14 residues. The CDR3: CAWSQGQDTDTQYF. The CDR3 DNA follows: TGTGCCTGGAGCCAGGGACAGGACACAGATACGCAGTATTTT.